This passage covers 5 T cell receptor beta chains from one sample sequenced in a study of blood T cells in healthy people across ages. Sample-barcoded 5' priming and a J-beta primer mix drove a second PCR of roughly 7 to 11 cycles. Each CDR3 protein gets one entry after TCRdb re-called the 5' RACE reads with MiXCR. Of roughly 680,000 distinct CDR3 sequences listed, 45% to 60% are singletons. The sample was blood. These receptors came from a woman aged 80 or over in good health.

V gene TRBV4-2 combines with J gene TRBJ2-2; the D is unclear. V lost 9 bases, J lost 0 bases, and 14 bases lay in between. The CDR3 extends over 15 amino acids. CDR1 and CDR2 (germline): LGHNA, YNFKEQ. CDR3 coding DNA: TGTGCCAGTCTACAGAGTGCCGCGAACACCGGGGAGCTGTTTTTT. Protein sequence: CASLQSAANTGELFF.

This clonotype showed up just a few times. The V gene is TRBV20-1, the J gene TRBJ2-1; 14 bases align to TRBD2. The germline V gene encodes CDR1 DFQATT and CDR2 SNEGSKA (reference sequence). CDR3 size: 20 residues. Trimming took 5 bases from V and 0 from J; bases not matched to a gene: 15. The CDR3 DNA is TGCAGTGCTCCAGGACTAGCGGGGGGAATCTACCCGAGCTCCTACAATGAGCAGTTCTTC. Encoded protein: CSAPGLAGGIYPSSYNEQFF.

The chain uses TRBV15 and TRBJ2-7, with D tentatively TRBD1 (6 bases). Matching the DNA end better, TRBJ2-5 makes the J call doubtful. Germline assignment: CDR1 LNHNV and CDR2 YYDKDF (reference sequence). The CDR3 has 21 residues. Here the CDR3 DNA reads TGTGCCACCAGCAGAGGTTGGGGGCCAGGGGCCACCGCAATGAACCAAGAGACCCAGTACTTC. It specifies CATSRGWGPGATAMNQETQYF.

The rearrangement joins TRBV13 to TRBJ1-2; D remains ambiguous. Germline CDR1 is PRHDT and CDR2 is FYEKMQ (reference sequence). Trimming removed 5 bases from V and 8 bases from J, with 15 bases in between. The CDR3 spans 13 residues. The CDR3 nucleotides read TGTGCCAGCAGCACCGAGTTAATTTCCGGCTACACCTTC. This sequence encodes CASSTELISGYTF. Based on the CDR3 plus reference TRBV13 and TRBJ1-2, the full variable domain is AAGVIQSPRHLIKEKRETATLKCYPIPRHDTVYWYQQGPGQDPQFLISFYEKMQSDKGSIPDRFSAQQFSDYHSELNMSSLELGDSALYFCASSTELISGYTFGSGTRLTVV.

In DNA form, the CDR3 reads TGCAGTGCAAAGCTAGCGGGAGGAACCTCCTACGAGCAGTACTTC. Protein product: CSAKLAGGTSYEQYF. This chain uses TRBV20-1 with TRBJ2-7; 11 nucleotides match TRBD2. The CDR3 totals 15 residues. The junction had 7 bases not matched to a gene; V was cut back by 6 bases and J by 0 bases. Per the germline V gene, CDR1 is DFQATT and CDR2 is SNEGSKA (reference sequence).